Each of the 5 T cell receptor beta chains below was sequenced from the same sample in a study of spatial heterogeneity in lung cancer. The sample's time point: sample taken at primary tumor resection. TCRdb re-called the 5' RACE reads through MiXCR, storing one row per CDR3 protein. The sample shows 20,000 to 30,000 distinct CDR3 sequences, 8.8% of them seen only once. Antigens for these TCRs are unknown. Study-level points and caveats: Counts of expanded intratumoral alpha and beta TCRs tracked tumor mutation counts.

This material consisted of lung tumor tissue, taken at surgery. The receptors derive from a male donor with early-stage non-small cell lung cancer.

At least ten counts were recorded for this clonotype. V gene TRBV9 combines with J gene TRBJ2-7; D perhaps matches TRBD1 (5 bases). The CDR3 covers 13 residues. Trimming pared 3 bases from V and 3 bases from J, leaving 10 bases between. The V gene's germline CDR1 is SGDLS and CDR2 YYNGEE. CDR3 region: CASSDGQNYEQYF. The CDR3 DNA is TGTGCCAGCAGCGATGGACAAAACTACGAGCAGTACTTC.

The DNA for the CDR3 is TGTGCCAGCAGCTTAGGACAGGTGGGGCCTGAAGCTTTCTTT. Its protein is CASSLGQVGPEAFF. This chain uses TRBV7-9 with TRBJ1-1; perhaps TRBD1 as D (6 bases). Trimming removed 1 base from V and 6 bases from J, with 12 bases in between. CDR3 length equals 14 residues. Germline-derived CDR1 and CDR2 are SEHNR and FQNEAQ (reference sequence).

The chain uses TRBV12-3 or TRBV12-4 and TRBJ2-5; TRBD2 is a possible D gene (5 bases). The CDR3 is 17 amino acids. The V and J ends lost 1 base and 4 bases respectively, with 19 bases between them. The CDR3 sequence is CASSLGGEARMRETQYF. CDR3 DNA sequence: TGTGCCAGCAGTTTAGGGGGAGAGGCCCGGATGAGAGAGACCCAGTACTTC.

There are many counts of this clonotype. The J gene is TRBJ1-6, the V gene TRBV7-2; the D is unclear. Germline V gene data show CDR1 as SGHTA and CDR2 as FQGNSA. The CDR3 has 14 residues. V was clipped by 0 bases and J by 12 bases, with 12 bases between them. The CDR3 DNA reads as TGTGCCAGCAGCTTAGCCCAAGGGCGCCGACCCCTCCACTTT. It translates to CASSLAQGRRPLHF.

This clonotype is labeled medium-sized (0.01 to 0.1%). This sequence joins TRBV28 and TRBJ2-7; D is perhaps TRBD1 or TRBD2 (7 bases each). Per the germline V gene, CDR1 is MDHEN and CDR2 is SYDVKM. This CDR3 is built from 14 residues. V lost 3 bases and J 6 bases, leaving 15 bases between the germline ends. In DNA, the CDR3 is TGTGCCAGCAGTTTCAGGGGGGGCCTACGCGAGCAGTACTTC. As protein: CASSFRGGLREQYF.